The T cell receptor beta chain under discussion was sequenced for a study of blood T cell repertoires in COVID-19. Clones were sequenced by immunoSEQ multiplex PCR, and TCRdb holds only the in-frame ones, with some missing. The table lists around 500,000 clones, over 75% of them singletons, with approximately 3.2% in the top ten. Germline values: CDR1 SGHNT, CDR2 YYREEE (reference sequence). There are 15 residues in the CDR3. V was clipped by 3 bases and J by 7 bases; unmatched bases: 6. V is TRBV5-4 and J is TRBJ2-1; TRBD2 aligns across 11 bases. The sequence was obtained from a human donor in a cohort sampled during active COVID-19. Sequencing was done on a sample of peripheral blood. The chain's CDR3 is CASSSPRTSGNEQFF. The CDR3, as DNA: TGTGCCAGCAGCTCACCTCGGACTAGCGGGAATGAGCAGTTCTTC.